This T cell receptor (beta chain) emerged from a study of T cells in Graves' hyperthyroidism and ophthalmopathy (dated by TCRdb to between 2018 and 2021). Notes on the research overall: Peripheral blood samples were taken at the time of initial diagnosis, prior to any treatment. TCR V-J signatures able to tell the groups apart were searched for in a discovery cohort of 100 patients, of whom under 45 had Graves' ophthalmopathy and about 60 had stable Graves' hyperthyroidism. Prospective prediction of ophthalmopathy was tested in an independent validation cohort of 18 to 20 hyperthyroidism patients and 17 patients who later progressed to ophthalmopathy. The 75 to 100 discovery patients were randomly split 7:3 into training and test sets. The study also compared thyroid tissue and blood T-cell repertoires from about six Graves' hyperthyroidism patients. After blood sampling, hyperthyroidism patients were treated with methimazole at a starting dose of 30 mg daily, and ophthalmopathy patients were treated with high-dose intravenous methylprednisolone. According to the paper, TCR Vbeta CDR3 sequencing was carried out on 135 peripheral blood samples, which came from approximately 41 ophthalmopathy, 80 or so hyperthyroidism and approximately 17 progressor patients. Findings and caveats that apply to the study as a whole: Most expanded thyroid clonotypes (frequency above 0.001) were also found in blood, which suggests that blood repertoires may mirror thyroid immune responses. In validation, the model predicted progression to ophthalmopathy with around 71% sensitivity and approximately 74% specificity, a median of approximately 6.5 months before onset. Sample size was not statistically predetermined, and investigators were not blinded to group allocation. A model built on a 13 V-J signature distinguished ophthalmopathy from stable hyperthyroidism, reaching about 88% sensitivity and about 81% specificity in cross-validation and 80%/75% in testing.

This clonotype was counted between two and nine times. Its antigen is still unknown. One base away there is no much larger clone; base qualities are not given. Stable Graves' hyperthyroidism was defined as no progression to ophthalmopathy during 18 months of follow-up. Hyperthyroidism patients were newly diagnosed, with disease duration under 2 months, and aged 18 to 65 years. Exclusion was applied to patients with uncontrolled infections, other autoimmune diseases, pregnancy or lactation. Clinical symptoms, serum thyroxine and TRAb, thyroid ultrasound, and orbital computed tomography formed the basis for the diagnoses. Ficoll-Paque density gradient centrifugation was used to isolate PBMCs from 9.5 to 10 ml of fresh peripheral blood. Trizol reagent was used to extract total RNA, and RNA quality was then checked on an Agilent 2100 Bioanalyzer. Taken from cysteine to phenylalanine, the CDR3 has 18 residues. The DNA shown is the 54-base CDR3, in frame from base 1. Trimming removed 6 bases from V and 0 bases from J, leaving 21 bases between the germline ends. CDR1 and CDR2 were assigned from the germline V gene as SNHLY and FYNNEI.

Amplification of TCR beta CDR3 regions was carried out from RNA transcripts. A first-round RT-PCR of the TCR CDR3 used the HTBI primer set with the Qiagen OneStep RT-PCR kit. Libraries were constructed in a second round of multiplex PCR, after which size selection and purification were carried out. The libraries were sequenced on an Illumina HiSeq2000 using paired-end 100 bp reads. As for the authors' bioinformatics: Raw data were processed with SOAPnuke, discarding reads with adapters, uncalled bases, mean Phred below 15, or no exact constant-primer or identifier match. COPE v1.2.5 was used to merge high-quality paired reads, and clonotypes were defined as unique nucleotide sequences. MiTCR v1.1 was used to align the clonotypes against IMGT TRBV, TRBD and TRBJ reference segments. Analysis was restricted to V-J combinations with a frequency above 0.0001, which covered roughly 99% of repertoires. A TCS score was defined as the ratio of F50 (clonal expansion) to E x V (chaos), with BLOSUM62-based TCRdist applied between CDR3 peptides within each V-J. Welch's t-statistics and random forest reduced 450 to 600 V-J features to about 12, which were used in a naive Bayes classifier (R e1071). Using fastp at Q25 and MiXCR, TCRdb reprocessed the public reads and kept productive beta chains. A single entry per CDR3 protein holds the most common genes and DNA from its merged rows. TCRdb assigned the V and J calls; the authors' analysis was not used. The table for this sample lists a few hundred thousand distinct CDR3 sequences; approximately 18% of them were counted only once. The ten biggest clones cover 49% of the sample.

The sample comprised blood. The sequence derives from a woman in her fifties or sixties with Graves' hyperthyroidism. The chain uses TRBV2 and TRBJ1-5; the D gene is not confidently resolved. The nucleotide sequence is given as TGTGCCAGCAGATCCCGGGCCTTAGGGAAATATAGCAATCAGCCCCAGCATTTT. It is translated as CASRSRALGKYSNQPQHF. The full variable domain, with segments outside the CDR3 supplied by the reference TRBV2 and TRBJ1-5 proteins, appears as EPEVTQTPSHQVTQMGQEVILRCVPISNHLYFYWYRQILGQKVEFLVSFYNNEISEKSEIFDDQFSVERPDGSNFTLKIRSTKLEDSAMYFCASRSRALGKYSNQPQHFGDGTRLSIL.